The clone carrying this T cell receptor beta chain was counted ten times or more. Its antigen is as yet unknown. The record originates from a study of human T cells and chemical hapten exposure. Notes on the study in general: Alopecia in all donors means immunity may differ from healthy individuals.

Unmatched junction bases numbered 12, after V lost 1 base and J lost 6 bases. CDR3 size: 16 residues. Germline V CDR1 and CDR2: LGHNA, YNFKEQ. Indicated time point: pre-sensitization, week 0. Treatment here: therapeutic diphenylcyclopropenone sensitization with weekly scalp DPC. Blood collection happened ahead of applying each patch test. TCRdb re-called the RACE reads through MiXCR, storing one row per CDR3 protein. The profile shows under 300,000 distinct CDR3 sequences, 7.5% to 8% of them singletons. The genes are TRBV4-2 and TRBJ2-7, with TRBD2 matching 7 bases. The sequences come from whole blood, collected in connection with sensitization to the hapten diphenylcyclopropenone (DPC). This clonotype was sampled from a man younger than 30 with alopecia areata. Some clones in this sample may be carry-over from other donors' samples. The CDR3 is CASSQVRGDLAGEQYF. CDR3 nucleotides: TGTGCCAGCAGCCAAGTACGGGGGGATTTGGCGGGCGAGCAGTACTTC.